This T cell receptor (beta chain) appears in the sequencing data of a study of blood T cells in healthy people across ages. Trimming cost V 7 bases and J 4 bases; bases outside gene matches: 14. The CDR3 extends over 17 amino acids. The germline gives CDR1 MNHNS, CDR2 SASEGT. This clonotype was counted only a few times. Its target is not known. Alongside a J-beta primer mix, a sample-barcoded 5' primer served in a second PCR lasting about 6 to 12 cycles. Each cDNA molecule received a tag from a template-switch adaptor that had 12 random nucleotides. Each CDR3 protein gets one entry after TCRdb re-called the 5' RACE reads with MiXCR. The table shows roughly 1,500,000 distinct CDR3 sequences, with 42% occurring only once. General study findings and limits: It was the long-lived donors that had more naive CD4+ cells and higher diversity than aged donors.

The clonotype was recovered from a woman between 18 and 29 years old in good health. The rearrangement joins TRBV6-1 to TRBJ2-1; TRBD2 aligns across 9 bases. The specimen was blood. For the CDR3, the DNA is TGTGCCAGCATCCCTAGGTCCAAGACTAGCGGTTACAATGAGCAGTTCTTC. Amino acids: CASIPRSKTSGYNEQFF.